The sequence of this T cell receptor (beta chain) was determined in a study of T cell responses to AZD1222 COVID-19 vaccine. Assay: immunoSEQ multiplex PCR; the TCRdb copy retains only in-frame clones and omits some. The table lists 120,000 or so clones, about 88% of them singletons. Germline V CDR1 and CDR2: SGDLS, YYNGEE. V was trimmed by 0 bases and J by 6 bases, leaving 10 bases between them. CDR3 length: 14 residues. The TCR was taken from an adult in good health. The material was peripheral blood, obtained on day 0 of AZD1222 vaccination. The J gene is TRBJ1-5, the V gene TRBV9; D ambiguous. The CDR3 sequence: CASSVGATSQPQHF. In nucleotides, the CDR3 is TGTGCCAGCAGCGTAGGGGCAACGAGTCAGCCCCAGCATTTT.